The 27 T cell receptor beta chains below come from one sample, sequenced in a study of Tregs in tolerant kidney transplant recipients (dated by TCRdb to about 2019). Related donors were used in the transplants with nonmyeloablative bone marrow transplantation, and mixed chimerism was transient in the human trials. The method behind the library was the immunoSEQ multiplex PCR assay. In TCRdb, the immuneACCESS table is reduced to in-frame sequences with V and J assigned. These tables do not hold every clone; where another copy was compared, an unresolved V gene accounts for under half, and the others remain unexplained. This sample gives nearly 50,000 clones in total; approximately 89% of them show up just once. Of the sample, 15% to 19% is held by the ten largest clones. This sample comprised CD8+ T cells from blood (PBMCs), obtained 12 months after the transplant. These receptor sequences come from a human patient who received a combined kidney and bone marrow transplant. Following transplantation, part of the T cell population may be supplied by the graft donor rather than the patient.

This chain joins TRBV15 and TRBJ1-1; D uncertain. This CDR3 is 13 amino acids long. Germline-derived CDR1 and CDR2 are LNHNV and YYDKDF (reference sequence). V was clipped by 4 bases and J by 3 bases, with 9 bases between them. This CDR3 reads CATSNDFDTEAFF. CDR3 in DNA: TGTGCCACCAGCAACGACTTTGACACTGAAGCTTTCTTT.

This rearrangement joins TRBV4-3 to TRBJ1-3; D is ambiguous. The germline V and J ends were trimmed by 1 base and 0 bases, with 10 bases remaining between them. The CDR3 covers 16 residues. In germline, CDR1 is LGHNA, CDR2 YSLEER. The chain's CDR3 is CASSQGRIASGNTIYF. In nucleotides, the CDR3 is TGCGCCAGCAGCCAAGGGCGGATAGCCTCTGGAAACACCATATATTTT.

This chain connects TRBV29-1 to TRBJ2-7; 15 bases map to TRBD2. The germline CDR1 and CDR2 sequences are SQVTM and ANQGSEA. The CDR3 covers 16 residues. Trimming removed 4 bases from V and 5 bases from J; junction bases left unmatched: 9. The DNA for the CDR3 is TGCAGCGTTGCCGGGACTAGCGGGGGGACCGTGAACGAGCAGTACTTC. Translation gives CSVAGTSGGTVNEQYF.

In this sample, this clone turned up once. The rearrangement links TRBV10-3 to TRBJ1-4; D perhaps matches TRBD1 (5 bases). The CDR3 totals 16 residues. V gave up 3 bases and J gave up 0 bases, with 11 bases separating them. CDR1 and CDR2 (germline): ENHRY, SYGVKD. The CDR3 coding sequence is TGTGCCATCAGTGACGCTGACAGAACAACTAATGAAAAACTGTTTTTT. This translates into CAISDADRTTNEKLFF.

CDR3 sequence reads: CASSLGAGDIDEQFF. The CDR3 DNA reads TGTGCCAGCAGCTTAGGAGCGGGAGATATCGATGAGCAGTTCTTC. The V call is TRBV11-1, the J call TRBJ2-7, with TRBD2 matching 8 bases. The J call may be faulty, since TRBJ2-1 better matches the DNA end. From germline, CDR1 is SGHAT and CDR2 FQDESV (reference sequence). This CDR3 spans 15 amino acids.

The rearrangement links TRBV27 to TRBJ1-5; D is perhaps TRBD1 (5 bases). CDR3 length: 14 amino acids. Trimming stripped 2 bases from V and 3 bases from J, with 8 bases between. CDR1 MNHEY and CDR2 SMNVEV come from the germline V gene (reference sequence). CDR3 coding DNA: TGTGCCAGCAGTTTACAGGGCCTCAATCAGCCCCAGCATTTT. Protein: CASSLQGLNQPQHF.

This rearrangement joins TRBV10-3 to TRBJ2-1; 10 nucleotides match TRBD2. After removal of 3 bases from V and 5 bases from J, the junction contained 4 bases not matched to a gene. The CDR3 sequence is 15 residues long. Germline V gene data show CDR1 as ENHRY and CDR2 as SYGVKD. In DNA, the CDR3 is TGTGCCATCAGTGAAGGGCTAGCGGGAGACAATGAGCAGTTCTTC. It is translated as CAISEGLAGDNEQFF.

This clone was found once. CDR3: CASSSLNYGYTF. The DNA of the CDR3 is TGTGCCAGCAGCTCTTTAAACTATGGCTACACCTTC. The chain recombines TRBV5-6 with TRBJ1-2; D is uncertain. The germline gives CDR1 SGHDT, CDR2 YYEEEE. The CDR3 has 12 residues. Trimming cost V 3 bases and J 2 bases, with 5 bases left between them.

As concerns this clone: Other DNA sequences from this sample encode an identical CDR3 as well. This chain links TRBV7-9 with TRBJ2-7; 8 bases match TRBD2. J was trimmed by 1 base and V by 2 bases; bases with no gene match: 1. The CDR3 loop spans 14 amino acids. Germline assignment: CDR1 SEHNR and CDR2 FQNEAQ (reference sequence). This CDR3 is CASSLTSGSYEQYF. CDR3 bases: TGTGCCAGCAGCTTAACTAGCGGTTCCTACGAGCAGTACTTC. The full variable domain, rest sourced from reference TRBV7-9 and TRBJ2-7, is DTGVSQNPRHKITKRGQNVTFRCDPISEHNRLYWYRQTLGQGPEFLTYFQNEAQLEKSRLLSDRFSAERPKGSFSTLEIQRTEQGDSAMYLCASSLTSGSYEQYFGPGTRLTVT.

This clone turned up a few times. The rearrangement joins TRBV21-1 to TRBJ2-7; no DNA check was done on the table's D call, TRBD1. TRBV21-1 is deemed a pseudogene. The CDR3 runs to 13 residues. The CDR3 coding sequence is TGTGCCAGCAGCATACAGGGAAACTACGAGCAGTACTTC. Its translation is CASSIQGNYEQYF.

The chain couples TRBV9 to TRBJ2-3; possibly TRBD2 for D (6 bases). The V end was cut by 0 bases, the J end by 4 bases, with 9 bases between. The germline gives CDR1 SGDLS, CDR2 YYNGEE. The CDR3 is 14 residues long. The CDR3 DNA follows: TGTGCCAGCAGCGTAGACGGGAGTGCAGATACGCAGTATTTT. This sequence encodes CASSVDGSADTQYF. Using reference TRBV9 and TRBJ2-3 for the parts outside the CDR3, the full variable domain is DSGVTQTPKHLITATGQRVTLRCSPRSGDLSVYWYQQSLDQGLQFLIQYYNGEERAKGNILERFSAQQFPDLHSELNLSSLELGDSALYFCASSVDGSADTQYFGPGTRLTVL.

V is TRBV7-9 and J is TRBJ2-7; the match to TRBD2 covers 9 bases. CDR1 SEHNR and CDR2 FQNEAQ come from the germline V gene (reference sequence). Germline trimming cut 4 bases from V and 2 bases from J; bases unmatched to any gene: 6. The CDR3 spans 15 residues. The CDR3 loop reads CASSSTSGEPYEQYF. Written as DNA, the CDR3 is TGTGCCAGCAGCTCGACTAGCGGAGAACCCTACGAGCAGTACTTC. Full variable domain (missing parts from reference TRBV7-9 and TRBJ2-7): DTGVSQNPRHKITKRGQNVTFRCDPISEHNRLYWYRQTLGQGPEFLTYFQNEAQLEKSRLLSDRFSAERPKGSFSTLEIQRTEQGDSAMYLCASSSTSGEPYEQYFGPGTRLTVT.

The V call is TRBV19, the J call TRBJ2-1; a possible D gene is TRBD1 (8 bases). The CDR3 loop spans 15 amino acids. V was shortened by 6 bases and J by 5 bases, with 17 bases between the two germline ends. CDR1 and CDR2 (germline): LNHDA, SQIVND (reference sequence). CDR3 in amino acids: CASRIYRGGDNEQFF. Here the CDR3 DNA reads TGTGCCAGTAGAATTTACAGGGGGGGGGACAATGAGCAGTTCTTC.

The CDR3 DNA reads as TGCGCCAGCAGCCAAGTCTCCCAGGGCTACTACGAGCAGTACTTC. This codes for CASSQVSQGYYEQYF. This sequence joins TRBV4-1 and TRBJ2-5; D perhaps matches TRBD1 (5 bases). The J call may be mistaken, given a closer DNA end match to TRBJ2-7. Germline V lookup: CDR1 MGHRA, CDR2 YSYEKL. The CDR3 sequence is 15 residues long.

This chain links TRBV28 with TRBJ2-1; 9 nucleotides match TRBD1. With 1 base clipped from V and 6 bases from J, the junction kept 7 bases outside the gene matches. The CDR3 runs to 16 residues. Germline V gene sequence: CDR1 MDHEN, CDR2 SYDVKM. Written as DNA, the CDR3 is TGTGCCAGCAGTTTATCCTACAGGGGGCGCCTCAATGAGCAGTTCTTC. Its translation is CASSLSYRGRLNEQFF.

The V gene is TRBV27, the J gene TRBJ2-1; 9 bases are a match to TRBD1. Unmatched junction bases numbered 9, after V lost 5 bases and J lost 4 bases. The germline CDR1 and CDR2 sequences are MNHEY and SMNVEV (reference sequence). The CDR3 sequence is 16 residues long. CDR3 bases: TGTGCCAGCAGTCTACGACAGGGGGACCCTTACAATGAGCAGTTCTTC. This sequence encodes CASSLRQGDPYNEQFF.

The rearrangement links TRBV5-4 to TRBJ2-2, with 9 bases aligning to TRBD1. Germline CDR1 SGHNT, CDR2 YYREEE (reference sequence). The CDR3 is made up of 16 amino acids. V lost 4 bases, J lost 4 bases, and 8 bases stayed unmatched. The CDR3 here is CASSKGQGLSTGELFF. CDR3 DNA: TGTGCCAGCAGCAAAGGACAGGGGTTGAGCACCGGGGAGCTGTTTTTT.

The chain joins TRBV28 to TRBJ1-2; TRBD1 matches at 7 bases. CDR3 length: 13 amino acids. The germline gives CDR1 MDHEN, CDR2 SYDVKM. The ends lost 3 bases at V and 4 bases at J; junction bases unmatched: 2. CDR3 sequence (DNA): TGTGCCAGCAGTTTTAGACAGGGCTATGGCTACACCTTC. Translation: CASSFRQGYGYTF.

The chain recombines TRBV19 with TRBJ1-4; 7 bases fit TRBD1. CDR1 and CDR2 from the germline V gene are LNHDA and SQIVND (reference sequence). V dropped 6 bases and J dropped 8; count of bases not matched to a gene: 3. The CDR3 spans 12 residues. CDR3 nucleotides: TGTGCCAGTAGAGGGGGCTGGGAAAAACTGTTTTTT. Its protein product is CASRGGWEKLFF.

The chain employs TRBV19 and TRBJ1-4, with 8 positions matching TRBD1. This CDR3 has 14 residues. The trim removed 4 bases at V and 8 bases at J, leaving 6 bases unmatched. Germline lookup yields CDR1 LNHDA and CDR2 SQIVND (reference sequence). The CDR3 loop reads CASSTSGGSEKLFF. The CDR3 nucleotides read TGTGCCAGTAGTACGTCAGGGGGCTCCGAAAAACTGTTTTTT.

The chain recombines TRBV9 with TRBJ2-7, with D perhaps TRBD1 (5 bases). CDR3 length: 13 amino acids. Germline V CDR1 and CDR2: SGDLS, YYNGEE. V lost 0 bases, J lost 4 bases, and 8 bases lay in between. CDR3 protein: CASSVVSGYEQYF. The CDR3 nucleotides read TGTGCCAGCAGCGTAGTTTCAGGGTACGAGCAGTACTTC.

The CDR3 coding sequence is TGTGCCAGCAGAGAGACTCCGCCGGGGACCCAGTACTTC. Its protein product is CASRETPPGTQYF. The gene calls are TRBV6-5 and TRBJ2-5; no reliable D call. Germline assignment: CDR1 MNHEY and CDR2 SVGAGI. V was shortened by 6 bases and J by 7 bases, with 15 bases between the two germline ends. This CDR3 comprises 13 residues.

The CDR3 spells CASSHRQTYEQYF. The CDR3 DNA reads TGCGCCAGCAGCCACAGGCAGACCTACGAGCAGTACTTC. This chain links TRBV5-1 with TRBJ2-7, with D possibly TRBD1 on 5 matching bases. V gave up 4 bases and J gave up 2 bases, with 10 bases separating them. Looked up from germline, CDR1 is SGHRS and CDR2 is YFSETQ. The CDR3 runs to 13 residues.

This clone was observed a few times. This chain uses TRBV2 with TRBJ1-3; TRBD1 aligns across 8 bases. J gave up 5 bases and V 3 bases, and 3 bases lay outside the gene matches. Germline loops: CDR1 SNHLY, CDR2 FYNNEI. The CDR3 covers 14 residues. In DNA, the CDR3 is TGTGCCAGCAGTGAGACAGGGGCCAGAAACACCATATATTTT. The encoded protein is CASSETGARNTIYF.

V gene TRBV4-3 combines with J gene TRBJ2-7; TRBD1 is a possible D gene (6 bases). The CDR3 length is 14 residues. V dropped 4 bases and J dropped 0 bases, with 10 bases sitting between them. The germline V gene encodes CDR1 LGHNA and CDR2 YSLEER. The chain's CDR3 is CASSLDRTSYEQYF. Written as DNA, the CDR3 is TGCGCCAGCAGCCTTGACAGGACCTCCTACGAGCAGTACTTC.

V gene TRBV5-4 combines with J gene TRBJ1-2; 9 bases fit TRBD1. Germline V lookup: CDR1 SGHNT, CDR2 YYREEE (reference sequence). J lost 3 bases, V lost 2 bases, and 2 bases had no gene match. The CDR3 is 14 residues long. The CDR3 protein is CASSLGQGHYGYTF. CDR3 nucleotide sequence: TGTGCCAGCAGCTTAGGACAGGGGCACTATGGCTACACCTTC.

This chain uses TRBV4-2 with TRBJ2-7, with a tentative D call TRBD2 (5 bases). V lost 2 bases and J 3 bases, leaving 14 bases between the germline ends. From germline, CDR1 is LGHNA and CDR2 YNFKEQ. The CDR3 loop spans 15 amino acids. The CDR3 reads CASSQLQAGYYEQYF. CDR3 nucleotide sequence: TGTGCCAGCAGCCAACTCCAGGCGGGCTACTACGAGCAGTACTTC.